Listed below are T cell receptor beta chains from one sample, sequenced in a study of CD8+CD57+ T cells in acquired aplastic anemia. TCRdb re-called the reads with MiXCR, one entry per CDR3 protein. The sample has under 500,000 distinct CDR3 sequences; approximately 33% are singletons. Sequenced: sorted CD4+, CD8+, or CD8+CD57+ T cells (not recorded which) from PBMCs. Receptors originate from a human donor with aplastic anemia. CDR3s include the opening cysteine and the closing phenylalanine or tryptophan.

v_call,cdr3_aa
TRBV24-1,CATSAGQGATQYF
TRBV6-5,CASSYSSGAGYTF
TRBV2,CASSATDSYEQYF
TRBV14,CASSQARNTGELFF
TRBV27,CASSLGLLYATQYF
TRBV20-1,CSAEGLAADSYNEQFF
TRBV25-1,CASSGRQGSNNSPLHF
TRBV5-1,CASSLIGASNQPQHF
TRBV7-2,CASSLVRVQETQYF
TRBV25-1,CASLEGGSADTQYF
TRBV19,CASSIIIPSGPGELFF
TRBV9,CASSVLAGSSYEQYF
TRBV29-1,CSDPGQGYGYTF
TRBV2,CASSEGGLAGANKNIQYF
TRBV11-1,CASSLARNPGTGIRRGNTIYF
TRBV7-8,CASRPTSGEQYF
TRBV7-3,CASSPLAGDPYEQCF
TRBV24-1,CAASSGDEQYF
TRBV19,CASKWTGISIGELFF
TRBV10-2,CASTLTGVDTEAFF
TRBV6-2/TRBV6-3,CASSYVPVLGEQYF
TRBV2,CASRMSVRRTSGNTIYF
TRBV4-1,CASSQDQVGRVSGYTF
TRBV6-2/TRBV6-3,CASSYSGSIGNTIYF
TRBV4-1,CASSQEGNQGYQPQHF
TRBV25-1,CASSEQGVRAFF
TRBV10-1,CASSLRTAPNYGYTF
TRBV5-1,CASSLVVADKTQYF
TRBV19,CASSMRDRGSNQPQHF
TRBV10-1,CASRLSVFGSGNEQFF
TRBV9,CASSRIGVGNTIYF
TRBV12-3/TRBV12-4,CASYRRFRNEQFF
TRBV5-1,CASSLGMGARGFSEAFF
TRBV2,CAKGGSRMNTEAFF
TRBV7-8,CARSLATPSVDEQYF
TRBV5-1,CASGTDHRDIQYF
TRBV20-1,CSARGIENSPLHF
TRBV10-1,CASSETLAGPLPYEQYF
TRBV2,CASNEAVQPQHF
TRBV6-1,CASRRTGTALNSPLHF
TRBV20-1,CSARQVEVANSPLHF
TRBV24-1,CESGASTDRARQPQHF
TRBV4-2,CASSQGDRFRMGQPQHF